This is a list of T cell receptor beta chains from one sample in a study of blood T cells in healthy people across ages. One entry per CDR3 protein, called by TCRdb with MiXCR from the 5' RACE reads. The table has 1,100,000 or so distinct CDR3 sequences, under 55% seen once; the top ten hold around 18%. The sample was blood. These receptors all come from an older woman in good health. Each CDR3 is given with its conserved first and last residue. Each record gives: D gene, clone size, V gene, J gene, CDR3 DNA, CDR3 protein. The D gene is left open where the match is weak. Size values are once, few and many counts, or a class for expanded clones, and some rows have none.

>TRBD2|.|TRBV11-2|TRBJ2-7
TGTGCCAGCAGCTTAGACTCTAGCGGGAGGCGCGAGCAGTACTTC
CASSLDSSGRREQYF
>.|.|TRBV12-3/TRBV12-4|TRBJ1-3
TGTGCCAGCAGTTTGGGACGTCCCTACTCTGGAAACACCATATATTTT
CASSLGRPYSGNTIYF
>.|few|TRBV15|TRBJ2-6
TGTGCCACCAGCAGTTCGGGGACTGGGGCCAACGTCCTGACTTTC
CATSSSGTGANVLTF
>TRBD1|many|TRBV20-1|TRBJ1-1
TGCAGTGCTAGACCTAACAGGGGCATGAACACTGAAGCTTTCTTT
CSARPNRGMNTEAFF
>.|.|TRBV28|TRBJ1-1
TGTGCCAGCAGTCCAAATCGACGGGAAACTGAAGCTTTCTTT
CASSPNRRETEAFF
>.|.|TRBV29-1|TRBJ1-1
TGCAGCGTCTCCCCGGGGAGTACTGAAGCTTTCTTT
CSVSPGSTEAFF
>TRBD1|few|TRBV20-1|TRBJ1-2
TGCAGTGCTACCGGGACAGGGGTCTATGGCTACACCTTC
CSATGTGVYGYTF
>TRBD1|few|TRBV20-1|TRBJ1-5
TGCAGTGCTAATTCGGGGCAGGGGGGCAATCAGCCCCAGCATTTT
CSANSGQGGNQPQHF
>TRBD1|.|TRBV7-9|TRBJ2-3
TGTGCCAGCAGCTTGGGACAGGCGCAGTATTTT
CASSLGQAQYF
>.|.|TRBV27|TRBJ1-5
TGTGCCAGCAGTTTGGGGGACGGTAATCAGCCCCAGCATTTT
CASSLGDGNQPQHF
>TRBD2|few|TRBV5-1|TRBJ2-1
TGCGCCAGCAGCTTGTTGGGGCTAGCGGGCGGTGAGCAGTTCTTC
CASSLLGLAGGEQFF
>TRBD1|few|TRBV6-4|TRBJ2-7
TGTGCCAGCAGTGACTCCTCTTGGGAAGACAGGGACTACGAGCAGTACTTC
CASSDSSWEDRDYEQYF
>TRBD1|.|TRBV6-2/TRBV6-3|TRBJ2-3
TGTGCCAGCAGTCCCCAGGCAGGGGGTGTTACAGATACGCAGTATTTT
CASSPQAGGVTDTQYF
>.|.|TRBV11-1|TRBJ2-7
TGTGCCAGCAGCTTAGTGTCCCACTCCCAGAGGGACGAGCAGTACTTC
CASSLVSHSQRDEQYF
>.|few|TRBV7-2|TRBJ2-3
TGTGCCAGCAGCTTTGGGGGGAGTGATACGCAGTATTTT
CASSFGGSDTQYF
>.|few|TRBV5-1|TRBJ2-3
TGCGCCAGCAGCTTGGAGTCCGACCTCGGGGCAGATACGCAGTATTTT
CASSLESDLGADTQYF
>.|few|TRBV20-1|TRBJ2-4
TGCAGTGCTAGCCCGGCTAGCGCGAAAAACATTCAGTACTTC
CSASPASAKNIQYF
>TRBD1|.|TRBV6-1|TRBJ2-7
TGTGCCAGCAGTGAATGGGGACAGGCGGGCTACGAGCAGTACTTC
CASSEWGQAGYEQYF
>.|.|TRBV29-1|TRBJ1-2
TGCAGCGTTTACCGGGACGGTCTCTATGGCTACACCTTC
CSVYRDGLYGYTF
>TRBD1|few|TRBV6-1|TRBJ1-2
TGTGCCAGCAGTGACCGTTGGACAGGCTCCAACTATGGCTACACCTTC
CASSDRWTGSNYGYTF
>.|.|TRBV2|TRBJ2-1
TGTGCCAGCCTGGTCGACAATGAGCAGTTCTTC
CASLVDNEQFF
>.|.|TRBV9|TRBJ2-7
TGTGCCAGCAGCGTAGGGCGAAACGTCAACGAGCAGTACTTC
CASSVGRNVNEQYF
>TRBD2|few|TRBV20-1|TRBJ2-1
TGCAGTGCCCCTGGGACTAGCCAATACAATGAGCAGTTCTTC
CSAPGTSQYNEQFF
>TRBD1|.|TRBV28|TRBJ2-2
TGTGCCAGCAGAACCTTGGACAGGGGCAACACCGGGGAGCTGTTTTTT
CASRTLDRGNTGELFF
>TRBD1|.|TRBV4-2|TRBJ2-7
TGTGCCAGCAGCGCACAGGGGGGCAGCTCCTACGAGCAGTACTTC
CASSAQGGSSYEQYF
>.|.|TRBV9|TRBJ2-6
TGTGCCAGCAGCGAGAGGACAGGGGCCAACGTCCTGACTTTC
CASSERTGANVLTF
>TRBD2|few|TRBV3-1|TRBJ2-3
TGTGCCAGCAGCCCCCTTTCGGCTAGCGGGAGAGGACAGTATTTT
CASSPLSASGRGQYF
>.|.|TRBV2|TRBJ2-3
TGTGCCAGCACGGAGGAGAACACAGATACGCAGTATTTT
CASTEENTDTQYF
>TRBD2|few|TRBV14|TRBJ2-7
TGTGCCAGCTCCGGAGTAGCGGGACGCTACGAGCAGTACTTC
CASSGVAGRYEQYF
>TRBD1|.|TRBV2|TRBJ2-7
TGTGCCAGCAGTGTGGGACCGGGACAGGGAACCTACGAGCAGTACTTC
CASSVGPGQGTYEQYF
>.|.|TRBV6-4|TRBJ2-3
TGTGCCAGCAGTGACTCCGGCGGATACACAGATACGCAGTATTTT
CASSDSGGYTDTQYF
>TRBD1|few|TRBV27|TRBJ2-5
TGTGCCAGCAGTTGGACAGGGCGAGGATCGGAGACCCAGTACTTC
CASSWTGRGSETQYF
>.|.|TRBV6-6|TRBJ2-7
TGTGCCAGCATCGAGCAGCAGGAAATCTCCTACGAGCAGTACTTC
CASIEQQEISYEQYF
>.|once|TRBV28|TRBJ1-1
TGTGCCAGCAGTTTAATAGGGGATAACACTGAAGCTTTCTTT
CASSLIGDNTEAFF
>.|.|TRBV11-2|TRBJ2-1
TGTGCCAGCAGCTTAGATTTGCGGCATGAGCAGTTCTTC
CASSLDLRHEQFF
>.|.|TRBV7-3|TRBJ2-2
TGTGCCAGCAGCTTAAACCCCCCAGGGGCCACCGGGGAGCTGTTTTTT
CASSLNPPGATGELFF
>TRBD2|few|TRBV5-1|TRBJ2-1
TGCGCCAGCAGCGTATGGACTAGCGGGAGAGATTTCCAAGAGACCCAGTTCTTC
CASSVWTSGRDFQETQFF
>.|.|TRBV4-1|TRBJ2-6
TGCGCCAGCAGGCCCGCTTCGTCTGGGGCCAACGTCCTGACTTTC
CASRPASSGANVLTF
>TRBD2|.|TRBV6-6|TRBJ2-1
TGTGCCAGCAGACGAGGGACTAGCGGGAGAGGGGATGAGCAGTTCTTC
CASRRGTSGRGDEQFF
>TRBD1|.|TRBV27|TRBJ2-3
TGTGCCAGCAGTTTATGGGGACAGGGTGGGGATACGCAGTATTTT
CASSLWGQGGDTQYF
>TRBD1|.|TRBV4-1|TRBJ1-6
TGCGCCAGCAGCCAAGAGGGGACAGGTTTATCACCCCTCCACTTT
CASSQEGTGLSPLHF
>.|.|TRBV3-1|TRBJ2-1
TGTGCCAGCAGCCAAGAGCCGGTCGGGAGTCCCCCCAATGAGCAGTTCTTC
CASSQEPVGSPPNEQFF
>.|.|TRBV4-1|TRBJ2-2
TGCGCCAGCAGCTATCCCGGGACATCCACCGGGGAGCTGTTTTTT
CASSYPGTSTGELFF
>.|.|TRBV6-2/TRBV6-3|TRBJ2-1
TGTGCCAGCAGTTACTCGATCCCGGAGCAGTTCTTC
CASSYSIPEQFF
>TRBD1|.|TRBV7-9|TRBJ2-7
TGTGCCAGCAGCTCCGTCAGGGGGATTCCCTACGAGCAGTACTTC
CASSSVRGIPYEQYF
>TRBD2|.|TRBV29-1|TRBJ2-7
TGCAGCATAAGACTAGCGCCAAGCTCCTACGAGCAGTACTTC
CSIRLAPSSYEQYF
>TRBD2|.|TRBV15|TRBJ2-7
TGTGCCACCAGCAGAGATCAAGGACTAGCGGGCTCCTACGAGCAGTACTTC
CATSRDQGLAGSYEQYF
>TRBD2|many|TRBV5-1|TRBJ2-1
TGCGCCAGCAGCGTATCCGGGACTAGCGTATACAATGAGCAGTTCTTC
CASSVSGTSVYNEQFF
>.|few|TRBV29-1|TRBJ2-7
TGCAGCGCGAGAGACGCGACACTCTACGAGCAGTACTTC
CSARDATLYEQYF
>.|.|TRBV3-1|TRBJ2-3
TGTGCCAGCAGCCAAGATCAGCAGCACACAGATACGCAGTATTTT
CASSQDQQHTDTQYF